This passage covers 25 T cell receptor beta chains from one sample sequenced in a study of read filtering for tumor transcriptome and immune sequencing. From 350 to 500 ng of RNA, a library with molecular barcoded alpha/delta and beta/gamma adaptors was made. TCRdb re-analysed the reads in MiXCR, keeping a single row per CDR3 protein. The sample has 75,000 to 90,000 distinct CDR3 sequences, approximately 13% seen once. The source material was a population of CD138-negative cells sorted from bone marrow. The receptors come from a donor aged 40 or over with multiple myeloma.

This clonotype was detected only a few times. A read error may produce the germline difference seen at one junction end. The chain uses TRBV7-3 and TRBJ2-1; TRBD2 aligns across 13 bases. The germline gives CDR1 SGHTA, CDR2 FQGTGA. The CDR3 runs to 17 residues. For the CDR3, the DNA is TGTGCCAGCAGCTTCAGCCTTCCGGGACTAGCGGGATCAGAGCCGTTCTTC. Translation gives CASSFSLPGLAGSEPFF.

This clonotype was seen only a few times. This chain joins TRBV20-1 and TRBJ2-7, with D possibly TRBD2 on 6 matching bases. Germline-derived CDR1 and CDR2 are DFQATT and SNEGSKA (reference sequence). Trimming left V 2 bases short and J 3 bases short, with 14 bases between. The CDR3 runs to 14 residues. CDR3 sequence (DNA): TGCAGTGCTAGATGGACTGGCGGGATCTACGAGCAGTACTTC. Protein product: CSARWTGGIYEQYF.

The count of this clonotype is one. The gene calls are TRBV5-1 and TRBJ2-1; unclear D gene. The CDR3 spans 14 residues. The ends were cut back, 3 bases at V and 6 bases at J, with 13 bases in the middle. Germline assignment: CDR1 SGHRS and CDR2 YFSETQ. The CDR3 region has the DNA TGCGCCAGCAGCTCCGGCGAACTCCGCAATGAGCAGTTCTTC. This codes for CASSSGELRNEQFF.

This clonotype has ten or more counts. This chain uses TRBV30 with TRBJ2-5, with D perhaps matching TRBD2 (6 bases). There are 16 residues in the CDR3. CDR1 and CDR2 from the germline V gene are GTSNPN and SVGIG (reference sequence). The germline V and J ends were trimmed by 1 base and 1 base, with 16 bases remaining between them. As DNA, the CDR3 is TGTGCCTGGAGTGCACCGGGGAGCGGGCCCCAAGAGACCCAGTACTTC. Protein product: CAWSAPGSGPQETQYF.

Concerning this clonotype itself: A much larger clone is a single base away; this may be a read error. The chain's CDR3 is CASPPQGGDRGYGYTF. The DNA of the CDR3 is TGTGCCAGCCCACCACAGGGGGGGGATCGCGGCTATGGCTACACCTTC. V and J are TRBV18 and TRBJ1-2, with TRBD1 identical over 8 bases. CDR3 size: 16 residues. CDR1 is KGHSH and CDR2 is LQKENI in the germline V gene.

This clonotype came up many times. The V and J genes are TRBV27 and TRBJ1-2; 9 bases map to TRBD1. The germline V gene encodes CDR1 MNHEY and CDR2 SMNVEV (reference sequence). There are 14 residues in the CDR3. Trimming at V came to 6 bases and at J to 8 bases, leaving 10 bases not matched to a gene. The CDR3 here is CASRTGGPNWGYTF. Here the CDR3 DNA reads TGTGCCAGCAGAACAGGGGGCCCTAACTGGGGCTACACCTTC.

This clonotype was seen at least ten times. DNA for the CDR3: TGCAGCGTTGAAGATCAACTGGGGTATGGCTACACCTTC. Its protein product is CSVEDQLGYGYTF. The V call is TRBV29-1, the J call TRBJ1-2; no definite D call. The CDR3 length is 13 residues. With 0 bases removed from V and 5 bases from J, the gap between germline ends came to 10 bases. The V gene's germline CDR1 is SQVTM and CDR2 ANQGSEA.

This clonotype has ten or more counts. Because it lacks the conserved phenylalanine or tryptophan at the end, this CDR3 is likely a read error. The rearrangement links TRBV20-1 to TRBJ2-3; possible D gene TRBD2, 6 bases. The CDR3 covers 13 residues. Germline V gene sequence: CDR1 DFQATT, CDR2 SNEGSKA (reference sequence). CDR3 amino acids: CGVADYGTDTQYS. As DNA, the CDR3 is TGCGGTGTAGCGGACTATGGCACAGATACGCAGTATTCT.

This clonotype has at least ten counts. The CDR3 DNA reads as TGTGCCAGCAGTTCCCGGTCGGTTTCCTCTGGCTACACCTTC. Translation gives CASSSRSVSSGYTF. V and J are TRBV7-2 and TRBJ1-2; D is unresolved. Germline V lookup: CDR1 SGHTA, CDR2 FQGNSA. V was clipped by 6 bases and J by 7 bases, with 18 bases between them. This CDR3 is 14 amino acids long.

This clonotype was recorded at least ten times. V gene TRBV29-1 combines with J gene TRBJ1-1; D unclear. The CDR3 totals 11 residues. Trimming shortened V by 5 bases and J by 7 bases, and 11 bases separated the two germline ends. The germline V gene encodes CDR1 SQVTM and CDR2 ANQGSEA. The CDR3 bases are TGCAGCGTTAAGACAACAAGTGAAGCTTTCTTT. This translates into CSVKTTSEAFF. The variable domain in full, completed from reference TRBV29-1 and TRBJ1-1, reads SAVISQKPSRDICQRGTSLTIQCQVDSQVTMMFWYRQQPGQSLTLIATANQGSEATYESGFVIDKFPISRPNLTFSTLTVSNMSPEDSSIYLCSVKTTSEAFFGQGTRLTVV.

The table lists this clonotype with many counts. This chain's CDR3 is CASGGQGFDTQYF. CDR3 bases: TGTGCCAGCGGTGGACAGGGTTTCGATACGCAGTATTTT. The V gene is TRBV7-9, the J gene TRBJ2-3; 8 bases map to TRBD1. The CDR3 extends over 13 amino acids. CDR1 is SEHNR, CDR2 FQNEAQ, per germline (reference sequence). Trimming removed 8 bases from V and 6 bases from J; junction bases left unmatched: 7.

As for this clonotype: One junction end disagrees with the germline gene, perhaps due to a read error. This chain connects TRBV28 to TRBJ2-1; tentatively, D is TRBD2 (6 bases). This CDR3 is built from 16 residues. Germline V gene data show CDR1 as MDHEN and CDR2 as SYDVKM. The DNA for the CDR3 is TGCGCCAGCAGTTTATGGGACGGGAGCTCCTACAATGAGCAGTTCTTC. Protein product: CASSLWDGSSYNEQFF.

This clonotype has ten or more counts. The chain links TRBV6-2 or TRBV6-3 to TRBJ2-5; D unclear. Germline V gene data show CDR1 as MNHEY and CDR2 as SVGEGT. The length of the CDR3 is 11 residues. Trimming removed 2 bases from V and 5 bases from J, with 3 bases in between. In DNA, the CDR3 is TGTGCCAGCAGTTACAGCGAGACCCAGTACTTC. Translating gives CASSYSETQYF.

As regards this clonotype: A read error is possible here, since a much larger clone lies one base away. The missing conserved phenylalanine or tryptophan at the end of this CDR3 makes a read error likely. The chain carries TRBV30 and TRBJ1-5; 7 nucleotides agree with TRBD1. Unmatched junction bases numbered 16, after V lost 4 bases and J lost 7 bases. In germline, CDR1 is GTSNPN, CDR2 SVGIG (reference sequence). The CDR3 loop spans 16 amino acids. In nucleotides, the CDR3 is TGTGCCTGGAACTCCGCACGTCAGGGGGTTAGGCAGCCCCAGCATTTA. Translation gives CAWNSARQGVRQPQHL.

A few counts support this clonotype. One base away lies a much larger clone, so this may be a sequencing read error. This rearrangement joins TRBV3-1 to TRBJ2-7; a weak D match, TRBD1 (7 bases). V was trimmed by 4 bases and J by 0 bases, leaving 13 bases between them. The CDR3 contains 15 residues. Germline CDR1 reads LGHDT; CDR2 reads YNNKEL (reference sequence). The CDR3 loop reads CASSPEGATSYEQYF. Written as DNA, the CDR3 is TGTGCCAGCAGCCCGGAGGGGGCGACCTCCTACGAGCAGTACTTC.

In its sample, this clonotype was seen many times. This chain connects TRBV14 to TRBJ1-1; D unresolved. Germline V CDR1 and CDR2: SGHDN, FVKESK. The CDR3 runs to 16 residues. Between the trimmed V and J ends, which lost 1 base and 1 base, there was a span of 13 bases. CDR3 sequence: CASSQGMYERNTEAFF. CDR3 bases: TGTGCCAGCAGCCAAGGGATGTACGAACGGAACACTGAAGCTTTCTTT.

In this sample, this clonotype turned up many times. The rearrangement uses TRBV10-3 and TRBJ2-6; D call uncertain. The CDR3 loop spans 17 amino acids. V lost 0 bases and J 2 bases, leaving 11 bases between the germline ends. CDR1 and CDR2 from the germline V gene are ENHRY and SYGVKD. The CDR3, as DNA: TGTGCCATCAGTGAGTCGGGGTCGGCTGCTGGGGCCAACGTCCTGACTTTC. This encodes CAISESGSAAGANVLTF.

A few counts support this clonotype. The chain uses TRBV28 and TRBJ2-7; D is ambiguous. Germline CDR1 is MDHEN and CDR2 is SYDVKM. This CDR3 spans 13 amino acids. Trimming stripped 6 bases from V and 3 bases from J, with 12 bases between. CDR3 loop: CASRPGPNYEQYF. CDR3 in DNA: TGTGCCAGCAGACCTGGACCGAACTACGAGCAGTACTTC.

This clonotype was seen repeatedly, ten times or more. The genes are TRBV4-1 and TRBJ2-1; D gene unclear. Germline V gene lookup returns CDR1 MGHRA and CDR2 YSYEKL. Trimming took off 2 bases at V and 2 bases at J, with 13 bases between the two ends. This CDR3 comprises 16 residues. The CDR3 is CASSQQSRSAYNEQFF. The CDR3 coding sequence is TGCGCCAGCAGCCAACAGTCCAGGAGTGCCTACAATGAGCAGTTCTTC.

A note on this clonotype: A much larger clone is a single base away; this may be a read error. The gene calls are TRBV5-1 and TRBJ2-5, with TRBD2 identical over 11 bases. CDR3 length: 14 amino acids. Germline V gene data show CDR1 as SGHRS and CDR2 as YFSETQ. J was trimmed by 4 bases and V by 5 bases; bases with no gene match: 4. This CDR3 reads CASSQGLAVETQYF. The CDR3 DNA follows: TGCGCCAGCAGTCAGGGACTAGCGGTAGAGACCCAGTACTTC.

In this sample, this clonotype turned up many times. V is TRBV2 and J is TRBJ2-2; 11 nucleotides match TRBD2. Germline CDR1 SNHLY, CDR2 FYNNEI. The CDR3 totals 14 residues. V gave up 10 bases and J gave up 7 bases; unmatched junction bases: 8. DNA for the CDR3: TGTGCCACCTTACTAGCGGGAGCCCACGGGGAGCTGTTTTTT. As protein: CATLLAGAHGELFF.

To note about this clonotype: This clone may be a read error of a much larger clone one base away. V usage is TRBV2 and J usage is TRBJ2-2; tentative D call: TRBD2 (5 bases). CDR3 size: 13 residues. CDR1 is SNHLY, CDR2 FYNNEI, per germline. The CDR3 is CASTDEVPGEPFF. CDR3 bases: TGTGCCAGCACCGACGAGGTGCCCGGGGAGCCGTTTTTT.

This clonotype was counted at least ten times. The chain links TRBV10-2 to TRBJ2-3; D is uncertain. The V and J ends lost 6 bases and 2 bases respectively, with 15 bases between them. The CDR3 is 15 residues long. CDR1 is WSHSY and CDR2 is SAAADI in the germline V gene. Here the CDR3 reads CASRRAPVPTDTQYF. CDR3 DNA sequence: TGCGCCAGCAGAAGGGCCCCGGTGCCCACAGATACGCAGTATTTT.

This clonotype was seen ten or more times. The chain recombines TRBV29-1 with TRBJ1-1, with D perhaps matching TRBD1 (5 bases). V shed 4 bases and J shed 2 bases, with 11 bases lying between them. The CDR3 length is 13 residues. The V gene's germline CDR1 is SQVTM and CDR2 ANQGSEA. In nucleotides, the CDR3 is TGCAGCGTTGGACGTAGGGGCAACACTGAAGCTTTCTTT. This sequence encodes CSVGRRGNTEAFF. The whole variable domain, remainder taken from reference TRBV29-1 and TRBJ1-1, is SAVISQKPSRDICQRGTSLTIQCQVDSQVTMMFWYRQQPGQSLTLIATANQGSEATYESGFVIDKFPISRPNLTFSTLTVSNMSPEDSSIYLCSVGRRGNTEAFFGQGTRLTVV.

There are many counts of this clonotype. The chain employs TRBV15 and TRBJ2-1, with 11 bases that match TRBD2. In germline, CDR1 is LNHNV, CDR2 YYDKDF (reference sequence). The CDR3 extends over 18 amino acids. V trimming: 2 bases; J trimming: 2 bases; junction bases outside the gene matches: 8. The CDR3 DNA reads TGTGCCACCAGCAGATTGGGGGGGACTAGCGGTCCCTACAATGAGCAGTTCTTC. The encoded protein is CATSRLGGTSGPYNEQFF.